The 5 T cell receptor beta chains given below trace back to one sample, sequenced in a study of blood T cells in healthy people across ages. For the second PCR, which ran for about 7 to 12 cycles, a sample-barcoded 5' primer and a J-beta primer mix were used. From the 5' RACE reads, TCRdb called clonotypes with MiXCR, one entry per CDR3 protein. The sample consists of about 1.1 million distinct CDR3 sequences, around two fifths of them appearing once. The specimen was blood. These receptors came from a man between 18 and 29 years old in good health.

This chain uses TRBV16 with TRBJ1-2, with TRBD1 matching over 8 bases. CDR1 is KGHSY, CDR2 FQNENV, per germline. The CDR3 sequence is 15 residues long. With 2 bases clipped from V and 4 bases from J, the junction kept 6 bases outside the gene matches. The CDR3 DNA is TGTGCCAGCAGCCAAACCTGGACAGGGACCTATGGCTACACCTTC. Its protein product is CASSQTWTGTYGYTF.

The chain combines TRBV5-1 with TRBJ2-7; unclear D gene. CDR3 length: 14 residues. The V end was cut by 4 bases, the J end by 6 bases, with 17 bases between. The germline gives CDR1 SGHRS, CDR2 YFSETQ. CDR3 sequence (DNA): TGCGCCAGCAGCGTGGGGATAGCTCCGATCGAGCAGTACTTC. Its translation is CASSVGIAPIEQYF.

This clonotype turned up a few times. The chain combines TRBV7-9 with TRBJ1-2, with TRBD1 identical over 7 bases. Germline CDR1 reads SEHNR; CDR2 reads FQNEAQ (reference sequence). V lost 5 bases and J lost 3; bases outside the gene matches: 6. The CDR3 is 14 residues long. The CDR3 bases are TGTGCCAGCAGCATCGGGACAGAATACTATGGCTACACCTTC. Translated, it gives CASSIGTEYYGYTF.

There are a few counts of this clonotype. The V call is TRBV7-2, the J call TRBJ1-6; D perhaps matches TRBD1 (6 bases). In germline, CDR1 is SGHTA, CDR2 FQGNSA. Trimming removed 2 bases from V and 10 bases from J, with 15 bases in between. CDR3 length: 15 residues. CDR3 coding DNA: TGTGCCAGCAGCTTAAACAGGGAGCGAGGATCACCCCTCCACTTT. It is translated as CASSLNRERGSPLHF.

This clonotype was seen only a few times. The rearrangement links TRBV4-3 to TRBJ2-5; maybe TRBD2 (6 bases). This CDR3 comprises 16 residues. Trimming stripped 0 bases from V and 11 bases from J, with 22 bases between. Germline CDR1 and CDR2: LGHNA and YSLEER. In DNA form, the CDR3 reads TGCGCCAGCAGCCAAGATGGGCAGGGAGCGGGCAATGAGCAGTACTTC. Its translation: CASSQDGQGAGNEQYF.